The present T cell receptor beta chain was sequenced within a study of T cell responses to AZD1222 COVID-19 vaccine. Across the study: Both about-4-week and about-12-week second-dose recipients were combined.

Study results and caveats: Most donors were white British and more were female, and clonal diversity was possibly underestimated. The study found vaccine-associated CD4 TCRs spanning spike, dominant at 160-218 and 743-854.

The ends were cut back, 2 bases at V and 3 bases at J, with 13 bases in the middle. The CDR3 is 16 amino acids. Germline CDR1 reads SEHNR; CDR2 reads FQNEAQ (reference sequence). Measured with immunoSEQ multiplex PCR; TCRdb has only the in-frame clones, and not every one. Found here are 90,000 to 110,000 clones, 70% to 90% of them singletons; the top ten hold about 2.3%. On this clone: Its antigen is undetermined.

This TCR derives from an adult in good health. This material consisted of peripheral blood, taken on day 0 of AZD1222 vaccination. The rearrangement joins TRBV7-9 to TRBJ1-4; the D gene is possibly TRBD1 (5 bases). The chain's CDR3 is CASSLIQGGSNEKLFF. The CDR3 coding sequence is TGTGCCAGCAGCTTAATCCAGGGAGGATCTAATGAAAAACTGTTTTTT.